This TCR beta chain emerged from a study of metastatic and nonmetastatic thyroid tumors. This clone came up a few times. Antigen: not known. Germline values: CDR1 MNHNS, CDR2 SASEGT. Trimming shortened V by 7 bases and J by 2 bases, and 10 bases separated the two germline ends. The CDR3 length is 13 residues. Prior to thyroid surgery, none of the patients had received any treatment. Study-wide results and limits: Within blood and tumor, benign nodules reportedly had significantly lower TCR beta diversity than malignant thyroid tumors did.

Via MiXCR, TCRdb re-called the PCR reads. The sample lists some 86,000 clones, about an eighth occurring once. The sequencing input was tumor tissue. The chain employs TRBV6-1 and TRBJ2-3; TRBD1 or TRBD2 may be the D gene (5 bases each). This receptor was taken from a female donor with papillary thyroid cancer or a benign thyroid nodule (not recorded which). Some clones in this sample may be carry-over from other donors' samples. The CDR3 DNA is TGTGCCAGCATCGTGGGGGTCACAGATACGCAGTATTTT. This gives the protein CASIVGVTDTQYF.